Following are 20 T cell receptor beta chains from one sample sequenced in a study of tissue T cells after allogeneic stem cell transplantation. TCRdb's copy holds only in-frame clones and misses some; the assay was immunoSEQ multiplex PCR. The sample yields thousands of clones, roughly two fifths seen once. Time point denoted: mouse harvest day 7 after allogeneic transplant. Each mouse received 10^7 T-cell-depleted marrow cells plus 10^6 splenic CD5+ T cells by tail vein. Sequenced sample: skin. All receptors derive from a female BALB/c mouse given C57BL/6 T cells with graft-versus-host disease after an allogeneic hematopoietic cell transplant.

Concerning this clone itself: All gene names here are mouse names. Coverage ceases 1 residue before the CDR3 finishes, and the germline J gene fills in the end. This rearrangement joins TRBV13-3 to TRBJ2-2; a weak D match, TRBD1 (6 bases). Trimming cost V 5 bases and J 1 base, with 6 bases left between them. Germline CDR1 reads NNHDY; CDR2 reads SYVADS. The CDR3 has 13 amino acids. The CDR3 loop is CASRDRNTGQLYF. The CDR3 DNA, read in part, is TGTGCCAGCAGGGACAGAAACACCGGGCAGCTCTAC. The entire variable domain, with the rest obtained from reference TRBV13-3 and TRBJ2-2, is as follows: EAAVTQSPRSKVAVTGGKVTLSCHQTNNHDYMYWYRQDTGHGLRLIHYSYVADSTEKGDIPDGYKASRPSQENFSLILELASLSQTAVYFCASRDRNTGQLYFGEGSKLTVL.

This clone has just a few counts. Each gene name is a mouse one. The read ends 1 residue early relative to the CDR3; the germline J gene fills the gap. V is TRBV13-2 and J is TRBJ2-1; 8 bases are shared with TRBD1. The CDR3 is 14 amino acids. After removal of 5 bases from V and 4 bases from J, the junction contained 5 bases not matched to a gene. Per germline, CDR1 NNHNN and CDR2 SYGAGS (reference sequence). The CDR3 protein is CASGRDRSYAEQFF. CDR3 DNA (partial): TGTGCCAGCGGGAGGGACAGGTCGTATGCTGAGCAGTTC.

Points on this clone: Gene and germline names: mouse. CDR3 bases read: TGTGCCAGCAGCTTTTGGGGGGTGGAAGACACCCAGTAC. It yields the protein CASSFWGVEDTQY. The CDR3 reads in full as CASSFWGVEDTQYF. The chain joins TRBV3 to TRBJ2-5, with 7 bases matching TRBD2. The CDR3 end is not reached by the read, which stops 1 residue before it; the germline J gene fills it in. The CDR3 totals 14 residues. J was trimmed by 4 bases and V by 3 bases; bases with no gene match: 4. CDR1 is SNHLY, CDR2 FYNGKV, per germline (reference sequence).

This clone was seen only a few times. The genes are named according to mouse. The read is 1 residue too short to cover the CDR3 end, so that end is filled in from the germline J gene. This chain connects TRBV16 to TRBJ1-1; D possibly corresponds to TRBD1 (6 bases). Trimming stripped 1 base from V and 4 bases from J, with 10 bases between. The CDR3 contains 14 residues. Germline lookup yields CDR1 SGHSA and CDR2 FRNQAP. This CDR3 is CASSLVGGGTEVFF. Partial CDR3 DNA: TGTGCAAGCAGCTTAGTGGGAGGGGGCACAGAAGTCTTC.

As concerns this clone: The listed genes are named as in mouse. The read terminates 1 residue before the CDR3 end, so the remaining end is supplied by the germline J gene. The chain couples TRBV26 to TRBJ2-7; 7 positions match TRBD2. CDR3 size: 14 residues. V dropped 2 bases and J dropped 0; count of bases not matched to a gene: 1. Per germline, CDR1 KGHPV and CDR2 FQNQEV (reference sequence). The CDR3 sequence is CASSLHWGSYEQYF. Incomplete CDR3 DNA: TGTGCCAGCAGTCTGCACTGGGGCTCCTATGAACAGTAC.

This clone was seen more than once but under ten times. Mouse gene names apply. The sequence runs out 1 residue before the end of the CDR3; the remainder is reconstructed from the germline J gene. This chain uses TRBV13-2 with TRBJ2-7; 10 nucleotides align to TRBD2. Germline V gene sequence: CDR1 NNHNN, CDR2 SYGAGS (reference sequence). CDR3 length: 14 residues. J gave up 6 bases and V 3 bases, and 6 bases lay outside the gene matches. Incomplete CDR3 DNA: TGTGCCAGCGGTGGGGAACTGGGGGGGTCTGAACAGTAC. Its protein product is CASGGELGGSEQY. The whole CDR3 sequence is CASGGELGGSEQYF.

In regard to this clone: Gene names are mouse gene names. The DNA read from the CDR3 is TGTGCCAGCAGCCAAGAGCTGGGGGGGAGAGAACAGTAC. Translation: CASSQELGGREQY. The whole CDR3 protein is CASSQELGGREQYF. The chain is built from TRBV5 and TRBJ2-7; 9 bases agree with TRBD2. The DNA ends 1 residue before the CDR3 does, and the rest of the CDR3 is filled in from the germline J gene. CDR1 is LGHNA, CDR2 YNLKQL, per germline (reference sequence). CDR3 length: 14 amino acids. V lost 0 bases to trimming and J lost 7 bases; unmatched junction nucleotides: 4.

In regard to this clone: Gene names and germline refer to mouse. The read terminates 1 residue ahead of where the CDR3 ends, so the germline J gene completes it. J is TRBJ2-7 and V is TRBV26, with 9 bases matching TRBD2. The germline gives CDR1 KGHPV, CDR2 FQNQEV (reference sequence). CDR3 length: 15 amino acids. V lost 0 bases, J lost 4 bases, and 4 bases stayed unmatched. The sequenced part of the CDR3 DNA is TGTGCCAGCAGTCTGTCTGGGGGGGCGTCATATGAACAGTAC. Its translation: CASSLSGGASYEQY. The complete CDR3 sequence is CASSLSGGASYEQYF. Looking up the rest from reference TRBV26 and TRBJ2-7 gives the full variable domain: NSKVIQTPRYLVKGQGQKAKMRCIPEKGHPVVFWYQQNKNNEFKFLINFQNQEVLQQIDMTEKRFSAECPSNSPCSLEIQSSEAGDSALYLCASSLSGGASYEQYFGPGTRLTVL.

Details on this clone: Here the gene names and germline are mouse. The observed sequence ends 1 residue before the CDR3 terminus, with the missing tail filled in from the germline J gene. The chain employs TRBV13-2 and TRBJ2-5, with 8 nucleotides matching TRBD2. The V and J ends lost 4 bases and 5 bases, in that order; junction bases with no gene match: 3. Germline V lookup: CDR1 NNHNN, CDR2 SYGAGS (reference sequence). This CDR3 has 13 amino acids. CDR3 amino acids: CASGTGGRDTQYF. CDR3 bases read: TGTGCCAGCGGTACTGGGGGAAGAGACACCCAGTAC.

A few counts support this clone. Gene names denote mouse genes. The CDR3 extends 1 residue past the end of the read, so its final part is completed from the germline J gene. V gene TRBV31 combines with J gene TRBJ1-3; no clear D. The CDR3 is made up of 14 amino acids. The germline V gene encodes CDR1 GKSSPN and CDR2 SITVG. V lost 0 bases, J lost 0 bases, and 6 bases lay in between. CDR3 in amino acids: CAWSLGNSGNTLYF. The CDR3 bases that were read are TGTGCCTGGAGTCTAGGGAATTCTGGAAATACGCTCTAT.

This clone was seen only a few times. All gene names here are mouse names. The sequenced fragment ends 1 residue before the CDR3 boundary, so the rest is inferred from the germline J gene. The chain links TRBV15 to TRBJ2-7, with 10 bases fitting TRBD2. The J segment lost 4 bases and the V segment lost 5 bases, leaving 5 bases of the junction unmatched. The CDR3 has 14 residues. Germline V lookup: CDR1 SGHND, CDR2 FRSKSL. The part of the CDR3 DNA that was read is TGTGCCAGCAGTAGGACTGGGGGAACATATGAACAGTAC. Residues: CASSRTGGTYEQY. The CDR3, in full, reads CASSRTGGTYEQYF.

On this clone itself: Gene names are mouse gene names. The missing CDR3 end, 1 residue past where the read stops, is filled in from the germline J gene. The V and J genes are TRBV26 and TRBJ1-6; TRBD1 is a possible D gene (5 bases). Being an ORF, TRBJ1-6 has a function that is uncertain. Trimming took off 4 bases at V and 3 bases at J, with 10 bases between the two ends. Germline V gene sequence: CDR1 KGHPV, CDR2 FQNQEV (reference sequence). There are 15 residues in the CDR3. Incomplete CDR3 DNA: TGTGCCAGCAGTCCTGGGACGATCTATAATTCGCCCCTCTAC. Its protein product is CASSPGTIYNSPLY. Given in full, the CDR3 is CASSPGTIYNSPLYF.

This clone has just a few counts. Mouse gene names and germline throughout. The read stops 1 residue short of the end of the CDR3; the missing end is completed from the germline J gene. The rearrangement joins TRBV13-3 to TRBJ2-3; the D call may be TRBD1 or TRBD2 (6 bases each). Germline CDR1 is NNHDY and CDR2 is SYVADS. The CDR3 contains 13 residues. V lost 5 bases and J lost 1, with 8 bases in between. The CDR3 DNA, read in part, is TGTGCCAGCAGGGGGGCGGGTGCAGAAACGCTGTAT. Amino acid sequence: CASRGAGAETLY. The complete CDR3 sequence is CASRGAGAETLYF.

In this sample, this clone turned up a few times. These gene names are mouse names. The CDR3 goes on 1 residue after the read ends, and that part is filled in from the germline J gene. V usage is TRBV23 and J usage is TRBJ1-2; the D call TRBD1 from the table was never checked on the DNA. Germline V gene data show CDR1 as KGHTA and CDR2 as FQNQQP. This CDR3 has 14 amino acids. The sequenced part of the CDR3 DNA is TGCTCCAGCAGTCGGGACAGGGAGGGCTCCGACTACACC. It specifies CSSSRDREGSDYT. The whole CDR3 sequence reads CSSSRDREGSDYTF.

As to this clone: The genes are named according to mouse. The CDR3 goes on 1 residue after the read ends, and that part is filled in from the germline J gene. V is TRBV16 and J is TRBJ2-1; the D call may be TRBD1 or TRBD2 (5 bases each). The CDR3 is made up of 14 amino acids. Trimming took 1 base from V and 1 from J, leaving 5 bases between them. Germline loops: CDR1 SGHSA, CDR2 FRNQAP. The CDR3 loop is CASSLGGNYAEQFF. The sequenced part of the CDR3 DNA is TGTGCAAGCAGCTTAGGGGGGAACTATGCTGAGCAGTTC.

To note about this clone: Genes here carry mouse names. The DNA ends 1 residue before the CDR3 does, and the rest of the CDR3 is filled in from the germline J gene. Other DNA sequences within the sample encode an identical CDR3. The chain is built from TRBV26 and TRBJ1-2; 7 nucleotides line up with TRBD1. There are 14 residues in the CDR3. The germline V gene encodes CDR1 KGHPV and CDR2 FQNQEV (reference sequence). V lost 6 bases, J lost 0 bases, and 4 bases stayed unmatched. The covered CDR3 bases are TGTGCCAGCAGCCGACAGGGTGCAAACTCCGACTACACC. This gives the protein CASSRQGANSDYT. The entire CDR3 protein reads CASSRQGANSDYTF.

To note about this clone: Mouse names are used for the genes. The read ends 1 residue shy of where the CDR3 ends; the end is completed using the germline J gene. The chain combines TRBV3 with TRBJ2-4; perhaps TRBD1 as D (6 bases). CDR3 length: 14 residues. V gave up 5 bases and J gave up 4 bases, with 13 bases separating them. Looked up from germline, CDR1 is SNHLY and CDR2 is FYNGKV (reference sequence). The CDR3 DNA, read in part, is TGTGCCAGCAGCGCCTCGGGACAAAAAAACACCTTGTAC. This gives the protein CASSASGQKNTLY. The entire CDR3 is CASSASGQKNTLYF.

This clone was picked up one time. Mouse gene names apply. The read ends 1 residue early relative to the CDR3; the germline J gene fills the gap. This chain links TRBV3 with TRBJ2-2; D call uncertain. The CDR3 runs to 13 residues. Germline lookup yields CDR1 SNHLY and CDR2 FYNGKV (reference sequence). V lost 1 base and J 7 bases, leaving 7 bases between the germline ends. The CDR3 sequence is CASSLDGYGQLYF. CDR3 DNA (partial): TGTGCCAGCAGCTTAGACGGGTACGGGCAGCTCTAC.

A remark on this clone: Mouse germline and gene names are used. CDR3 amino acids: CASSPGHLNYAEQFF. The sequenced part of the CDR3 DNA is TGTGCCAGCAGTCCGGGACATCTTAACTATGCTGAGCAGTTC. This chain joins TRBV26 and TRBJ2-1, with a tentative D call TRBD1 (6 bases). The read terminates 1 residue ahead of where the CDR3 ends, so the germline J gene completes it. Germline V CDR1 and CDR2: KGHPV, FQNQEV (reference sequence). This CDR3 has 15 residues. The V gene lost 4 bases and the J gene lost 0 bases, with 10 bases spanning the gap.

The table lists this clone with a few counts. Genes here carry mouse names. The sequence runs out 1 residue before the end of the CDR3; the remainder is reconstructed from the germline J gene. The chain joins TRBV26 to TRBJ1-4, with D tentatively TRBD1 (6 bases). The germline CDR1 and CDR2 sequences are KGHPV and FQNQEV (reference sequence). Trimming took off 6 bases at V and 2 bases at J, with 7 bases between the two ends. This CDR3 is 13 amino acids long. The CDR3 bases that were read are TGTGCCAGCAGCGGGACATCCAACGAAAGATTATTT. Translation: CASSGTSNERLF. The whole CDR3 region reads CASSGTSNERLFF.